One sample yielded the 27 T cell receptor beta chains listed below, sequenced in a study of T cell responses to AZD1222 COVID-19 vaccine. The assay was immunoSEQ multiplex PCR, and TCRdb's table has in-frame clones only and misses some. The sample has over 70,000 clones, about 91% seen once; the top ten hold 9.3%. The sample in question was peripheral blood, obtained 28 days after the second AZD1222 dose. The receptors come from an adult who received the AZD1222 COVID-19 vaccine.

The chain couples TRBV27 to TRBJ1-1; D not resolved. The V and J ends lost 5 bases and 2 bases respectively, with 21 bases between them. The germline V gene encodes CDR1 MNHEY and CDR2 SMNVEV (reference sequence). The CDR3 has 17 amino acids. The CDR3 is CASSPLGEPLQNTEAFF. The CDR3 DNA reads TGTGCCAGCAGTCCCCTCGGGGAGCCCCTTCAAAACACTGAAGCTTTCTTT.

The chain joins TRBV6-5 to TRBJ1-2; D possibly corresponds to TRBD1 (6 bases). The CDR3 runs 13 residues. V gave up 5 bases and J gave up 2 bases, with 9 bases separating them. Germline CDR1 is MNHEY and CDR2 is SVGAGI. The chain's CDR3 is CASSRTVNYGYTF. CDR3 in DNA: TGTGCCAGCAGTAGGACAGTCAACTATGGCTACACCTTC.

V is TRBV4-3 and J is TRBJ1-6; D remains unclear. The CDR3 length is 13 residues. The V gene's germline CDR1 is LGHNA and CDR2 YSLEER. V lost 1 base and J 11 bases, leaving 9 bases between the germline ends. The CDR3 DNA reads as TGCGCCAGCAGCCAAGCCTTAGACCCACCCCTCCACTTT. Translation gives CASSQALDPPLHF.

V and J are TRBV29-1 and TRBJ1-1; TRBD1 matches 9 bases. CDR1 is SQVTM and CDR2 is ANQGSEA in the germline V gene. Trimming at V came to 7 bases and at J to 6 bases, leaving 18 bases not matched to a gene. The CDR3 sequence is 16 residues long. CDR3 loop: CSAPAGTGLRYAEAFF. For the CDR3, the DNA is TGCAGCGCCCCGGCCGGGACAGGGTTAAGGTACGCTGAAGCTTTCTTT.

The chain uses TRBV7-8 and TRBJ2-3, with D possibly being TRBD2 (5 bases). This CDR3 region has 13 residues. Looked up from germline, CDR1 is SGHVS and CDR2 is FQNEAQ. V lost 6 bases and J lost 6, with 13 bases in between. The CDR3 reads CASSIYSGDTQYF. In DNA, the CDR3 is TGTGCCAGCAGTATATACAGCGGTGATACGCAGTATTTT.

V usage is TRBV5-1 and J usage is TRBJ2-1, with 10 bases aligning to TRBD2. Germline CDR1 is SGHRS and CDR2 is YFSETQ. The CDR3 is made up of 18 amino acids. Germline trimming cut 0 bases from V and 0 bases from J; bases unmatched to any gene: 6. CDR3 DNA: TGCGCCAGCAGCTTGGATCCTAGCGGGAGTGCCTCCTACAATGAGCAGTTCTTC. Encoded protein: CASSLDPSGSASYNEQFF.

V gene TRBV9 combines with J gene TRBJ1-1; 7 nucleotides match TRBD1. CDR1 is SGDLS and CDR2 is YYNGEE in the germline V gene. The CDR3 totals 14 residues. J was trimmed by 5 bases and V by 3 bases; bases with no gene match: 7. The CDR3 region has the DNA TGTGCCAGCAGCGGGACAGGCTTCGGTACTGAAGCTTTCTTT. This encodes CASSGTGFGTEAFF.

The chain is built from TRBV11-2 and TRBJ2-7; D might be TRBD2 (5 bases). Germline V CDR1 and CDR2: SGHAT, FQNNGV. Trimming took 5 bases from V and 4 from J, leaving 9 bases between them. The CDR3 has 12 amino acids. CDR3 in amino acids: CASSNLAYEQYF. CDR3 in DNA: TGTGCCAGCAGCAACCTAGCTTACGAGCAGTACTTC.

The gene calls are TRBV14 and TRBJ2-6, with D possibly being TRBD1 (6 bases). From germline, CDR1 is SGHDN and CDR2 FVKESK. The CDR3 sequence is 17 residues long. The ends were cut back, 3 bases at V and 0 bases at J, with 12 bases in the middle. Here the CDR3 reads CASSHRQVGSGANVLTF. In DNA, the CDR3 is TGTGCCAGCAGCCACAGACAGGTTGGCTCTGGGGCCAACGTCCTGACTTTC.

The rearrangement joins TRBV11-3 to TRBJ1-1, with TRBD1 as a possible D gene (6 bases). The CDR3 length is 15 residues. Trimming shortened V by 5 bases and J by 1 base, and 14 bases separated the two germline ends. Germline V gene data show CDR1 as SGHNT and CDR2 as YENEEA. CDR3 amino acids: CASSLGAGTNTEAFF. The CDR3, as DNA: TGTGCCAGCAGCCTGGGGGCAGGGACGAACACTGAAGCTTTCTTT. The variable domain in full, with the rest retrieved from reference TRBV11-3 and TRBJ1-1, is EAGVVQSPRYKIIEKKQPVAFWCNPISGHNTLYWYLQNLGQGPELLIRYENEEAVDDSQLPKDRFSAERLKGVDSTLKIQPAELGDSAVYLCASSLGAGTNTEAFFGQGTRLTVV.

The chain couples TRBV2 to TRBJ2-3; D gene ambiguous. Trimming removed 8 bases at V and 3 bases at J, with 12 bases between. Germline V gene lookup returns CDR1 SNHLY and CDR2 FYNNEI. There are 13 residues in the CDR3. The CDR3 region is CASLPAGTDTQYF. The CDR3 DNA reads TGTGCCAGCCTTCCCGCCGGAACAGATACGCAGTATTTT.

The chain combines TRBV18 with TRBJ1-2; 7 nucleotides align to TRBD1. There are 14 residues in the CDR3. Germline V CDR1 and CDR2: KGHSH, LQKENI. J was trimmed by 7 bases and V by 1 base; bases with no gene match: 6. The CDR3 nucleotides read TGTGCCAGCTCACCACTCGACAGGGTGGGTGGCTACACCTTC. Its translation is CASSPLDRVGGYTF.

V is TRBV27 and J is TRBJ2-2, with D tentatively TRBD1 or TRBD2 (5 bases each). The CDR3 is 16 residues long. Germline V gene sequence: CDR1 MNHEY, CDR2 SMNVEV (reference sequence). Deletions cut 6 bases from V and 2 bases from J, with 16 bases between. CDR3 in amino acids: CASRPRGRDNTGELFF. The CDR3 coding sequence is TGTGCCAGCAGGCCCCGGGGCAGGGATAACACCGGGGAGCTGTTTTTT.

V gene TRBV2 combines with J gene TRBJ2-1, with 10 bases fitting TRBD2. There are 15 residues in the CDR3. Germline CDR1 and CDR2: SNHLY and FYNNEI. The junction had 6 bases not matched to a gene; V was cut back by 4 bases and J by 6 bases. The CDR3 DNA sequence: TGTGCCAGCAGTGCCGTTAGGACTAGCGGCAATGAGCAGTTCTTC. Translating it yields CASSAVRTSGNEQFF. The full variable domain, in which reference TRBV2 and TRBJ2-1 provide the parts outside the CDR3, is EPEVTQTPSHQVTQMGQEVILRCVPISNHLYFYWYRQILGQKVEFLVSFYNNEISEKSEIFDDQFSVERPDGSNFTLKIRSTKLEDSAMYFCASSAVRTSGNEQFFGPGTRLTVL.

This clone has just a few counts. The V gene is TRBV9, the J gene TRBJ2-3; D may be TRBD1 (6 bases). Trimming pared 4 bases from V and 0 bases from J, leaving 15 bases between. The germline gives CDR1 SGDLS, CDR2 YYNGEE. CDR3 size: 16 residues. The CDR3 DNA follows: TGTGCCAGCAGCCTACAGGGATCCACTAGCACAGATACGCAGTATTTT. The encoded protein is CASSLQGSTSTDTQYF.

This clone is a singleton in its sample. The J gene is TRBJ1-1, the V gene TRBV2, with TRBD1 matching over 11 bases. Looked up from germline, CDR1 is SNHLY and CDR2 is FYNNEI. The CDR3 extends over 19 amino acids. Germline trimming cut 5 bases from V and 4 bases from J; bases unmatched to any gene: 18. This chain's CDR3 is CASSSKFPGQGERGTEAFF. The CDR3 nucleotides read TGTGCCAGCAGTTCTAAATTCCCGGGACAGGGGGAAAGAGGCACTGAAGCTTTCTTT. Complete variable domain (other parts from reference TRBV2 and TRBJ1-1): EPEVTQTPSHQVTQMGQEVILRCVPISNHLYFYWYRQILGQKVEFLVSFYNNEISEKSEIFDDQFSVERPDGSNFTLKIRSTKLEDSAMYFCASSSKFPGQGERGTEAFFGQGTRLTVV.

The chain joins TRBV28 to TRBJ2-7, with 7 bases matching TRBD1. The V gene end was trimmed by 5 bases and the J gene end by 0 bases; junction bases not matched to a gene: 10. Germline assignment: CDR1 MDHEN and CDR2 SYDVKM. The CDR3 covers 16 residues. This CDR3 is CASSTTRQGPSYEQYF. CDR3 DNA sequence: TGTGCCAGCAGTACAACAAGACAGGGCCCCTCCTACGAGCAGTACTTC.

The gene calls are TRBV5-4 and TRBJ1-2; TRBD1 is a possible D gene (5 bases). The CDR3 runs to 14 residues. The V end lost 2 bases, the J end lost 3 bases, and 11 bases lay between the germline ends. The V gene's germline CDR1 is SGHNT and CDR2 YYREEE (reference sequence). The CDR3 protein is CASSFPGAHYGYTF. The CDR3 DNA reads TGTGCCAGCAGCTTTCCCGGGGCACACTATGGCTACACCTTC.

This chain joins TRBV19 and TRBJ2-3, with TRBD2 as a possible D gene (5 bases). Trimming removed 3 bases at V and 5 bases at J, with 15 bases between. From germline, CDR1 is LNHDA and CDR2 SQIVND (reference sequence). The CDR3 runs 15 residues. CDR3 amino acids: CASSILLALGDTQYF. As DNA, the CDR3 is TGTGCCAGTAGTATCCTTCTAGCTTTGGGAGATACGCAGTATTTT.

In DNA form, the CDR3 reads TGTGCCAGCAGCTTGGACGCGACAGTCTATGGCTACACCTTC. Amino acids: CASSLDATVYGYTF. V and J are TRBV6-2 or TRBV6-3 and TRBJ1-2; maybe TRBD1 (5 bases). V lost 6 bases and J 4 bases, leaving 15 bases between the germline ends. From germline, CDR1 is MNHEY and CDR2 SVGEGT. CDR3 length: 14 residues.

The V gene is TRBV6-6, the J gene TRBJ1-1, with a possible D match to TRBD1 (5 bases). CDR3 length: 12 residues. With 6 bases removed from V and 8 bases from J, the gap between germline ends came to 13 bases. Germline V gene lookup returns CDR1 MNHNY and CDR2 SVGAGI (reference sequence). The CDR3 loop reads CASSLSGTEAFF. As DNA, the CDR3 is TGTGCCAGCAGCCTCTCCGGGACCGAAGCTTTCTTT.

This chain joins TRBV2 and TRBJ2-2, with TRBD2 matching 7 bases. With 2 bases clipped from V and 6 bases from J, the junction kept 9 bases outside the gene matches. The CDR3 contains 16 residues. The germline gives CDR1 SNHLY, CDR2 FYNNEI. The CDR3 loop is CASSEPSGMGAGELFF. DNA of the CDR3: TGTGCCAGCAGTGAACCCAGCGGGATGGGCGCCGGGGAGCTGTTTTTT.

The rearrangement uses TRBV28 and TRBJ1-4; TRBD1 matches 8 bases. The J segment lost 8 bases and the V segment lost 5 bases, leaving 13 bases of the junction unmatched. The CDR3 totals 16 residues. Germline CDR1 MDHEN, CDR2 SYDVKM. This CDR3 reads CASSGQGSIVGEKLFF. For the CDR3, the DNA is TGTGCCAGCAGTGGACAGGGATCGATCGTGGGGGAAAAACTGTTTTTT.

This clone was counted a single time. V usage is TRBV12-3 or TRBV12-4 and J usage is TRBJ2-7; D possibly corresponds to TRBD1 (6 bases). The V gene lost 4 bases and the J gene lost 4 bases, with 11 bases spanning the gap. The CDR3 sequence is 13 residues long. The CDR3 protein is CASSSLQGYEQYF. DNA of the CDR3: TGTGCCAGCAGTTCGTTACAGGGTTACGAGCAGTACTTC.

This clone appeared a few times. This chain links TRBV2 with TRBJ2-5, with D possibly being TRBD2 (5 bases). Germline-derived CDR1 and CDR2 are SNHLY and FYNNEI. Trimming pared 6 bases from V and 5 bases from J, leaving 10 bases between. This CDR3 has 12 amino acids. CDR3 DNA: TGTGCCAGCAGGGCTAGCTTCGAGACCCAGTACTTC. As protein: CASRASFETQYF.

The chain combines TRBV2 with TRBJ2-7; 9 nucleotides agree with TRBD1. The CDR3 is 13 amino acids. Germline V gives CDR1 SNHLY, CDR2 FYNNEI. J was trimmed by 3 bases and V by 4 bases; bases with no gene match: 1. CDR3 DNA: TGTGCCAGCAGTGTGGGACAGGGCTACGAGCAGTACTTC. This codes for CASSVGQGYEQYF.

This chain uses TRBV3-1 (or the pseudogene TRBV3-2) with TRBJ1-2; D is unresolved. Germline V gives CDR1 LGHDT, CDR2 YNNKEL (reference sequence). CDR3 length equals 12 residues. Trimming took 1 base from V and 8 from J, leaving 8 bases between them. CDR3 residues: CASSQGIVGYTF. The CDR3 coding sequence is TGTGCCAGCAGCCAAGGGATCGTGGGCTACACCTTC.